This T cell receptor (beta chain) was recorded in a study of blood T cells in healthy people across ages. Study-wide findings and caveats: In long-lived donors, naive CD4+ cell counts and diversity exceeded those of aged donors.

Each donor's blood draw was roughly 10 milliliters of peripheral blood. No fewer than 5.5 micrograms of total RNA were isolated from every sample. Using a J-beta primer mix together with a sample-barcoded 5' primer, a second PCR was run for roughly 7 to 11 cycles. TCRdb called the 5' RACE reads again in MiXCR, with one record for every CDR3 protein. In the table there are hundreds of thousands of distinct CDR3 sequences, under 45% of which are singletons. As concerns this clonotype: The antigen is unknown.

The CDR3 contains 15 residues. V was cut by 6 bases and J by 7 bases, with 21 bases left in between. The chain recombines TRBV12-3 or TRBV12-4 with TRBJ1-2, with D possibly matching TRBD1 (6 bases). This sequence originates from a man aged 60 to 69 in good health. The sequenced sample was blood. CDR3 region: CASSLIRRGAGGYTF. The DNA of the CDR3 is TGTGCCAGCAGCCTCATACGTCGGGGGGCAGGTGGCTACACCTTC.